Below are 2 T cell receptor beta chains sequenced from a single sample in a study of CD8 T cells in Susac syndrome (dated by TCRdb to about 2019). Library preparation used the immunoSEQ multiplex PCR assay. RNA was extracted using the RNeasy kit, and about 0.5 to 1 ug of the RNA was reverse transcribed with random hexamers. TCRdb reanalyzed the raw reads on its own, using fastp at Q25 for trimming and MiXCR for clone calling, and kept in-frame beta chains. Duplicate CDR3 protein sequences are folded into a single record with the most common DNA and genes. In all, the sample holds 250,000 to 350,000 distinct CDR3 sequences, and approximately 90% of those were seen once. The ten largest clones take up roughly 0.064% of the sample. Sample: CD4+ T cells from PBMCs. All receptors derive from a human donor with multiple sclerosis.

The V call is TRBV19, the J call TRBJ1-1, with TRBD1 identical over 8 bases. This CDR3 region has 13 residues. The germline V gene encodes CDR1 LNHDA and CDR2 SQIVND (reference sequence). J lost 11 bases, V lost 5 bases, and 10 bases had no gene match. The CDR3 sequence is CASSVGQGFGAFF. CDR3 nucleotide sequence: TGTGCCAGTAGTGTCGGACAGGGTTTTGGGGCTTTCTTT. Full variable domain (remainder filled in from reference TRBV19 and TRBJ1-1): DGGITQSPKYLFRKEGQNVTLSCEQNLNHDAMYWYRQDPGQGLRLIYYSQIVNDFQKGDIAEGYSVSREKKESFPLTVTSAQKNPTAFYLCASSVGQGFGAFFGQGTRLTVV.

The chain uses TRBV3-1 and TRBJ2-1; the D gene is possibly TRBD2 (5 bases). From germline, CDR1 is LGHDT and CDR2 YNNKEL (reference sequence). The V and J ends lost 0 bases and 5 bases respectively, with 17 bases between them. The CDR3 length is 17 residues. The DNA of the CDR3 is TGTGCCAGCAGCCAAGATACGGTAGGACTGCCAAACAATGAGCAGTTCTTC. This sequence encodes CASSQDTVGLPNNEQFF.